Below, one TCR beta chain is given with its context. What it recognizes is unknown. The J segment lost 15 bases and the V segment lost 6 bases, leaving 6 bases of the junction unmatched. This CDR3 has 11 amino acids. CDR1 SGHKS and CDR2 YYEKEE come from the germline V gene (reference sequence). This specimen comes from a study of post-analysis software for immune sequencing data. Study context: Patients had relapsing-remitting, secondary progressive or progressive-relapsing multiple sclerosis; some lacked subtype. General study findings and limits: Patients carried roughly 5 TRBV segments more frequently than controls did, and TRBV5-6, TRBV5-1 and TRBV20-1 were among them. Clustering by F measure revealed strong co-clustering among samples prepared together in one batch. Normalized Chao1 diversity was significantly reduced in patients versus controls.

Presence of unique molecular identifiers characterized the TCR beta cDNA libraries. T cells numbering about 0.85 to 10 million gave rise to roughly 0.5 million cDNA molecules. TCRdb processed the PCR reads anew with MiXCR; each CDR3 protein has one entry. The repertoire consists of hundreds of thousands of distinct CDR3 sequences, with about 60% occurring once and the leading ten covering roughly 12%. The chain carries TRBV5-5 and TRBJ2-4, with 10 nucleotides matching TRBD2. This clonotype was obtained from a girl aged 2 to 9 with multiple sclerosis. Sequencing was done on a sample of blood. This CDR3 reads CASTYSGRWYF. DNA of the CDR3: TGTGCCAGCACCTATAGCGGGAGGTGGTACTTC.